This TCR beta chain derives from a study of shared clonotypes between healthy human individuals. General observations from the study: Exclusively blood specimens were collected; tissue repertoires likely differ.

Concerning this clone itself: The antigen is unknown.

With V trimmed by 5 bases and J by 3 bases, 7 bases remained unmatched. This CDR3 contains 15 residues. Germline CDR1 reads PRHDT; CDR2 reads FYEKMQ (reference sequence). The naive CD8 fraction comprised CD45RO-negative cells positively selected for CCR7 and excluded terminally differentiated effector memory CD45RA+ cells. Study processing details: Filtering differed because ImmunoSEQ produced junction-only sequences that carried no quality scores. Measured with immunoSEQ multiplex PCR; TCRdb has only the in-frame clones, and not every one. That table is the source of V, J and clone size, and D and trimming were worked out from the DNA. Of about 2 million clones listed, 85% to 95% are singletons.

The V gene is TRBV13, the J gene TRBJ2-1, with 7 bases fitting TRBD1. This clonotype originated in a young man in good health. The sequenced sample consisted of naive CD8+ T cells sorted from blood. The CDR3 DNA reads TGTGCCAGCAGCCCTCCGGACAGGCTCTACAATGAGCAGTTCTTC. It is translated as CASSPPDRLYNEQFF. The full variable domain, rest sourced from reference TRBV13 and TRBJ2-1, is AAGVIQSPRHLIKEKRETATLKCYPIPRHDTVYWYQQGPGQDPQFLISFYEKMQSDKGSIPDRFSAQQFSDYHSELNMSSLELGDSALYFCASSPPDRLYNEQFFGPGTRLTVL.